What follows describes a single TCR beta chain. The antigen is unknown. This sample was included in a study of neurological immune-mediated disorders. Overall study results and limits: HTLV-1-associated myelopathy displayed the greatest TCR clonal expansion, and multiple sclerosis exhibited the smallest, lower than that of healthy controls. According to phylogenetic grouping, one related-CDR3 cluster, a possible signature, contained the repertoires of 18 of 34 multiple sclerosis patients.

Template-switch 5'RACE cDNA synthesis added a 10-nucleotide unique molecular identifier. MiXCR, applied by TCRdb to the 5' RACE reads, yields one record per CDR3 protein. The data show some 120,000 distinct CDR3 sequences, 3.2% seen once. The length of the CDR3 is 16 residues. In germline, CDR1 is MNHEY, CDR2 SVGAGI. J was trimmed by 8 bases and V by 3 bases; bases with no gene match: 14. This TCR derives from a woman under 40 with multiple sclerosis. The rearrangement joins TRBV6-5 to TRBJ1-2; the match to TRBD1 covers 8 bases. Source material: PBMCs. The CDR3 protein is CASSYDRGTAGLGYTF. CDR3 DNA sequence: TGTGCCAGCAGTTATGACAGGGGTACAGCAGGACTGGGCTACACCTTC.